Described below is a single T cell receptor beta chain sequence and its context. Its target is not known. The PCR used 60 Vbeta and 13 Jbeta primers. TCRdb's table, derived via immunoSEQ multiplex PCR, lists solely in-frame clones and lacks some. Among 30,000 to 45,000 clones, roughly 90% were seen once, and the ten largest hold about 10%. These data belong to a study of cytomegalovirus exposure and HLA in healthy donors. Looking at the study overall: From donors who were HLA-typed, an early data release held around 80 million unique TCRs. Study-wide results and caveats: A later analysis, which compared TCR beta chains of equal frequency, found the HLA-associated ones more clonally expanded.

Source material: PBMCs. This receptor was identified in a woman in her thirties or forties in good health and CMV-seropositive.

The CDR3 coding sequence is TGTGCCAGCAGCCCTCTCAATGAGCAGTTCTTC. Protein product: CASSPLNEQFF. The V and J genes are TRBV2 and TRBJ2-1; the D is unclear. CDR1 and CDR2 from the germline V gene are SNHLY and FYNNEI. The V end was cut by 6 bases, the J end by 6 bases, with 6 bases between. The CDR3 totals 11 residues.